This T cell receptor (beta chain) appears in the sequencing data of a study of blood T cells in healthy people across ages. In this sample, this clonotype turned up a few times. Its antigen remains unknown. It was about 10 milliliters of peripheral blood that were drawn from each donor. Together with a sample-barcoded 5' primer, a J-beta primer mix was included in a second PCR lasting about 7 to 11 cycles. TCRdb itself ran the 5' RACE reads through MiXCR, one entry per CDR3 protein. This table holds roughly 1,700,000 distinct CDR3 sequences, 28% found once. Germline V gene sequence: CDR1 SGHRS, CDR2 YFSETQ. CDR3 size: 15 residues. Trimming cost V 1 base and J 7 bases; bases outside gene matches: 10. Study-wide results and caveats: PBMCs that were unsorted prevented a conclusive naive versus antigen-experienced comparison.

The sequenced material came from blood. The rearrangement joins TRBV5-1 to TRBJ2-7; 8 positions match TRBD2. This clonotype was obtained from a woman aged 25 to 39 in good health. CDR3 nucleotide sequence: TGCGCCAGCAGCTTGTTGGCTAGCGGGCCCCTGGAGCAGTACTTC. Its protein is CASSLLASGPLEQYF.